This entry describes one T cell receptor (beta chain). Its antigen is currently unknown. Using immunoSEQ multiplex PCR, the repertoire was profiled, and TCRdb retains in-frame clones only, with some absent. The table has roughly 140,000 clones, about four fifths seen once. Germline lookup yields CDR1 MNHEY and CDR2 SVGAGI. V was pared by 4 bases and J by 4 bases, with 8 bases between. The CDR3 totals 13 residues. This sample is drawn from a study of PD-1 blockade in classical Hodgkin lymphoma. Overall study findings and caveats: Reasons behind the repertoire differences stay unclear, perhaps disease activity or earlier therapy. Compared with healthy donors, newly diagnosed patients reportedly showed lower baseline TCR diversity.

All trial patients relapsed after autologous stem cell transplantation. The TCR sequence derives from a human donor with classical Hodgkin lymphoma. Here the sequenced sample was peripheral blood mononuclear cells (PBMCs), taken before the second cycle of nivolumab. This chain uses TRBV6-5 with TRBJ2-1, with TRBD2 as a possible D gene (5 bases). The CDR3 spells CASSSRGYNEQFF. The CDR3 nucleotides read TGTGCCAGCAGTTCCCGGGGTTACAATGAGCAGTTCTTC.